The rows below give T cell receptor beta chains drawn from one sample of a study of cytomegalovirus exposure and HLA in healthy donors. The data were produced by immunoSEQ multiplex PCR, yet TCRdb's version contains in-frame clones alone and is incomplete. In the table there are under 80,000 clones, approximately 93% of which are singletons. The specimen was PBMCs. All receptors derive from a woman aged 18-35 years in good health and CMV-seropositive. CDR3s include the opening cysteine and the closing phenylalanine or tryptophan. D genes are given only for firm matches. Expanded clones get a size class; other rows say once, few or many, or leave the size out.

v_gene: TRBV7-9
abundance: -
d_gene: -
j_gene: TRBJ2-7
CDR3aa: CASSLGTVGEQYF
CDR3nt: TGTGCCAGCAGCTTAGGGACAGTGGGGGAGCAGTACTTC

v_gene: TRBV27
abundance: -
d_gene: -
j_gene: TRBJ1-2
CDR3aa: CASSLGGARGHTF
CDR3nt: TGTGCCAGCAGTTTAGGGGGGGCTCGTGGCCACACCTTC

v_gene: TRBV7-2
abundance: -
d_gene: -
j_gene: TRBJ2-3
CDR3aa: CASSLRLGNTQYF
CDR3nt: TGTGCCAGCAGCTTAAGACTCGGTAATACGCAGTATTTT

v_gene: TRBV2
abundance: -
d_gene: TRBD1
j_gene: TRBJ2-7
CDR3aa: CASIRGTGSSEQYF
CDR3nt: TGTGCCAGCATCCGCGGGACAGGGAGTAGCGAGCAGTACTTC

v_gene: TRBV9
abundance: -
d_gene: TRBD2
j_gene: TRBJ2-3
CDR3aa: CASSGSGGVTDTQYF
CDR3nt: TGTGCCAGCAGCGGTAGCGGGGGGGTGACAGATACGCAGTATTTT

v_gene: TRBV25-1
abundance: once
d_gene: TRBD1
j_gene: TRBJ1-2
CDR3aa: CASSDPGQGGNYGYTF
CDR3nt: TGTGCCAGCAGTGATCCCGGACAGGGAGGGAACTATGGCTACACCTTC

v_gene: TRBV29-1
abundance: -
d_gene: -
j_gene: TRBJ1-5
CDR3aa: CSVELSSNQPQHF
CDR3nt: TGCAGCGTTGAGCTCAGTAGCAATCAGCCCCAGCATTTT

v_gene: TRBV9
abundance: -
d_gene: -
j_gene: TRBJ2-5
CDR3aa: CASSPLGTSEETQYF
CDR3nt: TGTGCCAGCAGCCCCCTCGGGACTTCAGAAGAGACCCAGTACTTC

v_gene: TRBV4-1
abundance: -
d_gene: TRBD2
j_gene: TRBJ2-1
CDR3aa: CASSQGTSAYYNEQFF
CDR3nt: TGCGCCAGCAGCCAAGGGACTAGCGCTTACTACAATGAGCAGTTCTTC

v_gene: TRBV28
abundance: -
d_gene: TRBD1
j_gene: TRBJ2-1
CDR3aa: CASRAGQGYYNEQFF
CDR3nt: TGTGCCAGCAGGGCGGGACAGGGGTACTACAATGAGCAGTTCTTC

v_gene: TRBV27
abundance: -
d_gene: -
j_gene: TRBJ1-2
CDR3aa: CASSFGTGTYGYTF
CDR3nt: TGTGCCAGCAGTTTCGGGACCGGGACTTATGGCTACACCTTC

v_gene: TRBV7-6
abundance: -
d_gene: TRBD2
j_gene: TRBJ2-3
CDR3aa: CASSLGLAGGWEDTQYF
CDR3nt: TGTGCCAGCAGCTTAGGACTAGCGGGGGGCTGGGAAGATACGCAGTATTTT

v_gene: TRBV2
abundance: -
d_gene: -
j_gene: TRBJ2-7
CDR3aa: CASTMDFRPYEQYF
CDR3nt: TGTGCCAGCACCATGGACTTCCGACCCTACGAGCAGTACTTC

v_gene: TRBV28
abundance: -
d_gene: -
j_gene: TRBJ2-3
CDR3aa: CASWAGNTDTQYF
CDR3nt: TGTGCCAGCTGGGCAGGGAACACAGATACGCAGTATTTT

v_gene: TRBV18
abundance: once
d_gene: -
j_gene: TRBJ2-5
CDR3aa: CASSPQNTRTQETQYF
CDR3nt: TGTGCCAGCTCACCCCAGAATACTAGAACACAAGAGACCCAGTACTTC

v_gene: TRBV30
abundance: -
d_gene: -
j_gene: TRBJ1-3
CDR3aa: CAWSVQHYLNTIYF
CDR3nt: TGTGCCTGGAGTGTACAACATTACCTAAACACCATATATTTT

v_gene: TRBV7-9
abundance: -
d_gene: -
j_gene: TRBJ2-7
CDR3aa: CASSFLEGTYEQYF
CDR3nt: TGTGCCAGCAGCTTCCTCGAGGGTACCTACGAGCAGTACTTC

v_gene: TRBV6-4
abundance: -
d_gene: -
j_gene: TRBJ2-1
CDR3aa: CASSPLPSSYNEQFF
CDR3nt: TGTGCCAGCAGCCCTCTTCCGAGCTCCTACAATGAGCAGTTCTTC

v_gene: TRBV19
abundance: few
d_gene: TRBD1
j_gene: TRBJ2-7
CDR3aa: CASSMGGQGHEQYF
CDR3nt: TGTGCCAGTAGTATGGGGGGACAGGGCCACGAGCAGTACTTC

v_gene: TRBV18
abundance: once
d_gene: -
j_gene: TRBJ1-1
CDR3aa: CASSPGQSEAFF
CDR3nt: TGTGCCAGCTCACCTGGACAGTCCGAAGCTTTCTTT

v_gene: TRBV9
abundance: -
d_gene: -
j_gene: TRBJ2-1
CDR3aa: CASSVLGQSSYNEQFF
CDR3nt: TGTGCCAGCAGCGTTTTAGGACAGAGCTCCTACAATGAGCAGTTCTTC

v_gene: TRBV7-9
abundance: -
d_gene: -
j_gene: TRBJ2-3
CDR3aa: CASTGEGDTQYF
CDR3nt: TGTGCCAGCACGGGAGAAGGAGATACGCAGTATTTT

v_gene: TRBV18
abundance: -
d_gene: TRBD1
j_gene: TRBJ1-1
CDR3aa: CASSPGTGKNTEAFF
CDR3nt: TGTGCCAGCTCACCCGGGACAGGCAAGAACACTGAAGCTTTCTTT

v_gene: TRBV7-9
abundance: -
d_gene: TRBD2
j_gene: TRBJ2-7
CDR3aa: CASSLRLAGGRTDEQYF
CDR3nt: TGTGCCAGCAGCTTAAGACTAGCGGGGGGGAGGACCGACGAGCAGTACTTC

v_gene: TRBV15
abundance: -
d_gene: TRBD1
j_gene: TRBJ2-7
CDR3aa: CATSREGQGDEQYF
CDR3nt: TGTGCCACCAGCAGAGAGGGACAGGGGGACGAGCAGTACTTC